This T cell receptor beta chain was captured by sequencing in a study of PD-L1 blockade in urothelial cancer. Overall study: About 90% of the roughly 29 patients were males with bladder-origin urothelial cancer. Blood was evaluated 3 weeks (second dose) and 6 weeks after therapy began.

Germline V lookup: CDR1 MNHNS, CDR2 SASEGT. The length of the CDR3 is 17 residues. Deletions cut 3 bases from V and 2 bases from J, with 17 bases between. The study, taken as a whole, reports: Clones that were tumor-associated expanded more in the blood of durable-benefit patients at 3 weeks.

Worth noting for this clone: Its antigen remains unknown.

Documented time point: pretreatment peripheral blood. Assay: immunoSEQ multiplex PCR; the TCRdb copy retains only in-frame clones and omits some. Among tens of thousands of clones listed, approximately 88% were seen once. The material sequenced was PBMCs, taken around atezolizumab (anti-PD-L1) treatment. The V gene is TRBV6-1, the J gene TRBJ1-3; D unresolved. The TCR sequence derives from a man aged 50 or older with urothelial cancer. The CDR3 bases are TGTGCCAGCAGTGACCCGGGAGCTCGGCGGACTGGAAACACCATATATTTT. Translating it yields CASSDPGARRTGNTIYF.